This T cell receptor beta chain came from a study of blood T cell repertoires in COVID-19. The table came from immunoSEQ multiplex PCR; TCRdb's copy has only in-frame clones and leaves some out. The sample has just over 95,000 clones; over 75% are singletons. The CDR3 length is 15 residues. J was trimmed by 3 bases and V by 5 bases; bases with no gene match: 6. Germline V gene data show CDR1 as SGHRS and CDR2 as YFSETQ. This clonotype was sampled from a man aged 45-60 years with acute or convalescent COVID-19. The chain joins TRBV5-1 to TRBJ2-7, with 12 bases fitting TRBD2. Sequenced material: peripheral blood. CDR3 region: CASSLGTSGLYEQYF. The CDR3 DNA is TGCGCCAGCAGTCTCGGGACTAGCGGGCTCTACGAGCAGTACTTC.